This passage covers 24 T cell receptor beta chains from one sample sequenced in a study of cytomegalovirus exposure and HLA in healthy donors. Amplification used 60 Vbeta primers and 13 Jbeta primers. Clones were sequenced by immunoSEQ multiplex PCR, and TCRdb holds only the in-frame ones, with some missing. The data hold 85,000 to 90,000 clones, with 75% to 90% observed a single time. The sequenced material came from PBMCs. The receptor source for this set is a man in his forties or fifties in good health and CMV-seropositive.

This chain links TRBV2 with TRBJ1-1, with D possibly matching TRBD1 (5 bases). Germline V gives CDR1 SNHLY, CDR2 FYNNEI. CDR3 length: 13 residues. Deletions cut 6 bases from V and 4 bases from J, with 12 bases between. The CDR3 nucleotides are TGTGCCAGCAGGTCGGGGGAGGGCACTGAAGCTTTCTTT. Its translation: CASRSGEGTEAFF.

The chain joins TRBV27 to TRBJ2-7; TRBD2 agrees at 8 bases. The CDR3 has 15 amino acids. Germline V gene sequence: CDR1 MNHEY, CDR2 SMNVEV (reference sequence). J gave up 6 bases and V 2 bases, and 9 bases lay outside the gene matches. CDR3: CASSLAFGRGTEQYF. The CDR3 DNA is TGTGCCAGCAGTTTAGCTTTCGGGAGGGGTACCGAGCAGTACTTC.

CDR3 sequence (DNA): TGTGCCAGCAGTAGGAGTGAGGTAGATACGCAGTATTTT. Translated: CASSRSEVDTQYF. This chain connects TRBV27 to TRBJ2-3; D is unclear. This CDR3 is built from 13 residues. Germline lookup yields CDR1 MNHEY and CDR2 SMNVEV (reference sequence). Deletions cut 5 bases from V and 5 bases from J, with 11 bases between.

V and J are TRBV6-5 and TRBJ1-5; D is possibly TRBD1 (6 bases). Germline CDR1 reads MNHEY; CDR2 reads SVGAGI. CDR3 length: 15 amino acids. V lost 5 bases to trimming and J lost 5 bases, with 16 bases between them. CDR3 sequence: CASSVKRGQDQPQHF. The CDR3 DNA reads TGTGCCAGCAGTGTAAAACGGGGACAAGATCAGCCCCAGCATTTT.

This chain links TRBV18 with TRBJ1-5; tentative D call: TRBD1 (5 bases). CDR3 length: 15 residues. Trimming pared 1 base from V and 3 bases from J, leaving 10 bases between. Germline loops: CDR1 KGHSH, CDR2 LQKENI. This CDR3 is CASSPLQGLNQPQHF. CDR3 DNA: TGTGCCAGCTCACCACTTCAGGGACTCAATCAGCCCCAGCATTTT.

The CDR3 region has the DNA TGTGCCAGCATCGAAGCGGGCTCAGATACGCAGTATTTT. Its translation is CASIEAGSDTQYF. The J gene is TRBJ2-3, the V gene TRBV6-5; D possibly corresponds to TRBD2 (6 bases). V dropped 7 bases and J dropped 4 bases, with 12 bases sitting between them. In germline, CDR1 is MNHEY, CDR2 SVGAGI. The CDR3 is 13 amino acids.

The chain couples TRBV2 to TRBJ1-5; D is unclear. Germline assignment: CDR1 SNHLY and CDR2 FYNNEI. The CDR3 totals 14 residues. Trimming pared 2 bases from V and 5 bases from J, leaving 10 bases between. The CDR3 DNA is TGTGCCAGCAGTGAACGCCAGAATTATCAGCCCCAGCATTTT. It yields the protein CASSERQNYQPQHF.

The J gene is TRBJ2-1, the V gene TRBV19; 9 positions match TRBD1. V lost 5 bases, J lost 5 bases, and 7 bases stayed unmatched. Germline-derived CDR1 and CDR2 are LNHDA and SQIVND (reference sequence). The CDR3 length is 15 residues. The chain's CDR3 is CASSPPGTGNNEQFF. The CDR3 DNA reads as TGTGCCAGTAGTCCACCCGGGACAGGGAACAATGAGCAGTTCTTC.

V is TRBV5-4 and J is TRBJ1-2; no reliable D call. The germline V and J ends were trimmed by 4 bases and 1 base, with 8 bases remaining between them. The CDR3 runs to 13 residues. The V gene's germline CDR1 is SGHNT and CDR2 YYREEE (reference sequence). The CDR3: CASSRKLNYGYTF. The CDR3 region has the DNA TGTGCCAGCAGCCGAAAACTTAACTATGGCTACACCTTC.

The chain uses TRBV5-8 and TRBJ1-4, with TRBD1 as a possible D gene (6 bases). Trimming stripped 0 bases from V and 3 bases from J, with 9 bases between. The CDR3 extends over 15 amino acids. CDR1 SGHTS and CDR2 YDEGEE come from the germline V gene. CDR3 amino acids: CASSLERTANEKLFF. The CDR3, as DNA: TGTGCCAGCAGCTTGGAACGGACAGCTAATGAAAAACTGTTTTTT.

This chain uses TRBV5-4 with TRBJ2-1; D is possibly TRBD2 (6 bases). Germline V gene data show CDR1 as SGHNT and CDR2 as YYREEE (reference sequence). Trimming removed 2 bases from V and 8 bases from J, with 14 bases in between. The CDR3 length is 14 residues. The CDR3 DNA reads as TGTGCCAGCAGCTTAACGAGGAGGGTGGATGAGCAGTTCTTC. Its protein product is CASSLTRRVDEQFF.

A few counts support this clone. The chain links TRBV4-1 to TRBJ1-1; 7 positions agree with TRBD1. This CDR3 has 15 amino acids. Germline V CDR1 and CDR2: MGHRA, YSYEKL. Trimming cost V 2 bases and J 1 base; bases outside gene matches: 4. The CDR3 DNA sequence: TGCGCCAGCAGCCAAACCGGGACAGCGAACACTGAAGCTTTCTTT. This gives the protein CASSQTGTANTEAFF.

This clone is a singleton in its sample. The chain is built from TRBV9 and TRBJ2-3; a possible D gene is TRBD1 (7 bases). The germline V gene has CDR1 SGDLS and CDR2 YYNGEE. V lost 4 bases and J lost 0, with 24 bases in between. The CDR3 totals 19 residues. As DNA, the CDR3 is TGTGCCAGCAGCCTCATGGAGGGGAGGACAGGAGGAAGCACAGATACGCAGTATTTT. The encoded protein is CASSLMEGRTGGSTDTQYF.

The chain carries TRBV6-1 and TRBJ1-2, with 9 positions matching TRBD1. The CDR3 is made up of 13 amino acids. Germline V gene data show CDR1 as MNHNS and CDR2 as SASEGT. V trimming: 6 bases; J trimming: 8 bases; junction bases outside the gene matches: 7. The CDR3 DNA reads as TGTGCCAGCAGCGTACAGGGGGCGCAGGGCTACACCTTC. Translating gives CASSVQGAQGYTF.

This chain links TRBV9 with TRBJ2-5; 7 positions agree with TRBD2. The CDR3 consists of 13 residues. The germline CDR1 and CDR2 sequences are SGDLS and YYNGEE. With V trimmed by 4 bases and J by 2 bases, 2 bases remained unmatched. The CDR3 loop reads CASSPGLQETQYF. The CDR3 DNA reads TGTGCCAGCAGCCCGGGACTACAAGAGACCCAGTACTTC.

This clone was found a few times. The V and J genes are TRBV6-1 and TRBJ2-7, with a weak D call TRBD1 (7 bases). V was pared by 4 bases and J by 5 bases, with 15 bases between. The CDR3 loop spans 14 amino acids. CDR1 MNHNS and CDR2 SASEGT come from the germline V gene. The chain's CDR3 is CASSGRQGGDEQYF. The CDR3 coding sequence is TGTGCCAGCAGTGGCCGACAGGGAGGCGACGAGCAGTACTTC.

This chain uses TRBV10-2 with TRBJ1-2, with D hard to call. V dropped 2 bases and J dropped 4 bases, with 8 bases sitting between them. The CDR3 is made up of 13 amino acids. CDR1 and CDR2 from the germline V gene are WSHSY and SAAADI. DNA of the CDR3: TGCGCCAGCAGTGAGACAGATCTCTATGGCTACACCTTC. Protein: CASSETDLYGYTF.

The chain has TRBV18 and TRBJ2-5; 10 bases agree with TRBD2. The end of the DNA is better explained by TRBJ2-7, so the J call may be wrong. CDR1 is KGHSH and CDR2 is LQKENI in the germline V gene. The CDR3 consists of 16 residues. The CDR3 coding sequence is TGTGCCAGCTCACCCGTCGGGACTAGCGCGGGCTACGAGCAGTACTTC. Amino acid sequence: CASSPVGTSAGYEQYF.

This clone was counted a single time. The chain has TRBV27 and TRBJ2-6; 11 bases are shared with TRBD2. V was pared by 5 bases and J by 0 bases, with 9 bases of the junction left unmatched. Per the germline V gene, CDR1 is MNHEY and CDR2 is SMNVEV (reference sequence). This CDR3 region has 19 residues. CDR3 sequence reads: CASSPAGLAVFSGANVLTF. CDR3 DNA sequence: TGTGCCAGCAGTCCAGCGGGACTAGCGGTGTTCTCTGGGGCCAACGTCCTGACTTTC.

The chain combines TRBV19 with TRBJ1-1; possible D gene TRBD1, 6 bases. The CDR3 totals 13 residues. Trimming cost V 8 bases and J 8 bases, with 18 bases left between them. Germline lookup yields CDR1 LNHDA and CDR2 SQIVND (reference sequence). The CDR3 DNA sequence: TGTGCCAGTTCCTCCACCGGGACAACCGAAGCTTTCTTT. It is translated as CASSSTGTTEAFF.

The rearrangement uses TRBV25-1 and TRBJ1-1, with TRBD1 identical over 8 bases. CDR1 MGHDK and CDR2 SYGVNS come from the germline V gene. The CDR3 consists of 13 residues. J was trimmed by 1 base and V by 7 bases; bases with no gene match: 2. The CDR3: CASKGQANTEAFF. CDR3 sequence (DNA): TGTGCCAGCAAGGGACAGGCGAACACTGAAGCTTTCTTT.

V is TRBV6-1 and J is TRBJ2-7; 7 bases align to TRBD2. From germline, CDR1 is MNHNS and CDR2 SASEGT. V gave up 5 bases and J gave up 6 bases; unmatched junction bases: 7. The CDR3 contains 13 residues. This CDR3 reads CASSPGLVFEQYF. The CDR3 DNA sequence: TGTGCCAGCAGTCCAGGACTAGTCTTCGAGCAGTACTTC.

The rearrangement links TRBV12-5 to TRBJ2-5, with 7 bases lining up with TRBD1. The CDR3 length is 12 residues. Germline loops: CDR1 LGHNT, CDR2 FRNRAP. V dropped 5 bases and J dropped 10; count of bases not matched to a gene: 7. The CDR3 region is CASGDYRGVQYF. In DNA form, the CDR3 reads TGTGCTAGTGGTGACTACAGGGGAGTCCAGTACTTC. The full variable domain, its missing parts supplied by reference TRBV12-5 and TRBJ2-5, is DARVTQTPRHKVTEMGQEVTMRCQPILGHNTVFWYRQTMMQGLELLAYFRNRAPLDDSGMPKDRFSAEMPDATLATLKIQPSEPRDSAVYFCASGDYRGVQYFGPGTRLLVL.

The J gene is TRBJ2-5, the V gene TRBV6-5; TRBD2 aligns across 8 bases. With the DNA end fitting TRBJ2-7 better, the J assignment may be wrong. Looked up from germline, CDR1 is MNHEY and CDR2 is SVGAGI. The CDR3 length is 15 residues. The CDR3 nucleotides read TGTGCCAGCAGCCTCAGCGGGAGCAAAGGCTACGAGCAGTACTTC. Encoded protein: CASSLSGSKGYEQYF.